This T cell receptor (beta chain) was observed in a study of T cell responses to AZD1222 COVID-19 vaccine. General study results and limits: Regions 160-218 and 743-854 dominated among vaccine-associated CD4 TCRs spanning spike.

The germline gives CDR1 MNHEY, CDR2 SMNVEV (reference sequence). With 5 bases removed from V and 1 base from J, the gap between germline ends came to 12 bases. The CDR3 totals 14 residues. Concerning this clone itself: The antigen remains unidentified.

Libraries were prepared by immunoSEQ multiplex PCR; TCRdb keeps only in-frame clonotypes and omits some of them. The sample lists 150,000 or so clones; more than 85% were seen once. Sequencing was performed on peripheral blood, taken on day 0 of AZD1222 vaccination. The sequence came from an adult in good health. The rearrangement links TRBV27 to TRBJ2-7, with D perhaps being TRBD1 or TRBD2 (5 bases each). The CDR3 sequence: CASSPRDGSYEQYF. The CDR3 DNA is TGTGCCAGCAGTCCTCGGGACGGATCCTACGAGCAGTACTTC.